This T cell receptor (beta chain) was captured in a study of beta chain features in type 1 diabetes. Study as a whole: The number of sorted cells examined across all samples was some 100 million.

A word on this clone: Its antigen remains unidentified.

This CDR3 spans 15 amino acids. Looked up from germline, CDR1 is GTSNPN and CDR2 is SVGIG (reference sequence). J gave up 1 base and V 4 bases, and 6 bases lay outside the gene matches. Every isolated RNA sample was fully reverse transcribed, so sequencing captured expressed TCRB transcripts. TCRdb's copy holds only in-frame clones and misses some; the assay was immunoSEQ multiplex PCR. This sample has more than 550,000 clones, with roughly an eighth found just once. General observations from the study: Type 1 diabetes patients showed a moderate but significant shortening of TCRB CDR3s in all four CD4+ subsets. A greater similarity of naive, central memory and Treg TCRB repertoires was seen among patients than among healthy donors.

The TCR originated in a man between 18 and 29 years old with type 1 diabetes. Sequencing was carried out using naive CD4+ T cells from blood. The rearrangement links TRBV30 to TRBJ2-3; TRBD1 matches 9 bases. CDR3 sequence (DNA): TGTGCCTGGAAACTACAGGGGGCCGGCACAGATACGCAGTATTTT. Protein sequence: CAWKLQGAGTDTQYF. Full variable domain (missing parts from reference TRBV30 and TRBJ2-3): SQTIHQWPATLVQPVGSPLSLECTVEGTSNPNLYWYRQAAGRGLQLLFYSVGIGQISSEVPQNLSASRPQDRQFILSSKKLLLSDSGFYLCAWKLQGAGTDTQYFGPGTRLTVL.